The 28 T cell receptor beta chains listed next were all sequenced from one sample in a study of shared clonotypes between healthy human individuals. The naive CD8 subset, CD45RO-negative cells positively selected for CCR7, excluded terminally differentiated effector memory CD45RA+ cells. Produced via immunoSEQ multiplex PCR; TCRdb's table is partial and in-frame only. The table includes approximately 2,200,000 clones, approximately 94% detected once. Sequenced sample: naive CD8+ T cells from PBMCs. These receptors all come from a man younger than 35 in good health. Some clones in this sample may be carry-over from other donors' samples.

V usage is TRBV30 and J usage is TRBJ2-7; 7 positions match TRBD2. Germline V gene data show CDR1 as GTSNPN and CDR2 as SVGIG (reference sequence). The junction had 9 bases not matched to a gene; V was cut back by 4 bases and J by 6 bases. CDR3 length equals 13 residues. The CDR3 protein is CAWTGTTIREQYF. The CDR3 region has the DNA TGTGCCTGGACAGGGACTACAATTCGCGAGCAGTACTTC.

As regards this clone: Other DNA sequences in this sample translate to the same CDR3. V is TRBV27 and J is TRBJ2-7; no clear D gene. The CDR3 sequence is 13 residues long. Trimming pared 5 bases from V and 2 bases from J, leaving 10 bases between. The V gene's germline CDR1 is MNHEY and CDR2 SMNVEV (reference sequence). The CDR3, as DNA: TGTGCCAGCAGTGCCGGCCGCACCTACGAGCAGTACTTC. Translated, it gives CASSAGRTYEQYF.

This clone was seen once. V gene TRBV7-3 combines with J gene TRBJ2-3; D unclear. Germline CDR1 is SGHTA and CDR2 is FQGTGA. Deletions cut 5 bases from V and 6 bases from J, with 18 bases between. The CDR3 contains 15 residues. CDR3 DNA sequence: TGTGCCAGCAGCACCGGGCCGTCAGAACTGGATACGCAGTATTTT. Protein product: CASSTGPSELDTQYF.

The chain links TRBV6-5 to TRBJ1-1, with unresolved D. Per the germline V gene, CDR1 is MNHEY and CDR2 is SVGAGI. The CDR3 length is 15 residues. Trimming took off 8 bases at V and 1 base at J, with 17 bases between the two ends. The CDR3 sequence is CASSGLREGNTEAFF. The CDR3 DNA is TGTGCCAGCTCTGGGTTACGTGAGGGGAACACTGAAGCTTTCTTT.

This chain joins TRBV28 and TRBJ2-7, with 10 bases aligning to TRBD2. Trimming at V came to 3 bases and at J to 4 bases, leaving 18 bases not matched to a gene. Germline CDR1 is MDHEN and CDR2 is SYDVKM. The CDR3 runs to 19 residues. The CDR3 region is CASSFISRLSGRAKYEQYF. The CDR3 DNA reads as TGTGCCAGCAGTTTTATTTCTCGCCTGAGCGGGAGGGCCAAATACGAGCAGTACTTC. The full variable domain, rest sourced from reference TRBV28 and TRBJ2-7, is DVKVTQSSRYLVKRTGEKVFLECVQDMDHENMFWYRQDPGLGLRLIYFSYDVKMKEKGDIPEGYSVSREKKERFSLILESASTNQTSMYLCASSFISRLSGRAKYEQYFGPGTRLTVT.

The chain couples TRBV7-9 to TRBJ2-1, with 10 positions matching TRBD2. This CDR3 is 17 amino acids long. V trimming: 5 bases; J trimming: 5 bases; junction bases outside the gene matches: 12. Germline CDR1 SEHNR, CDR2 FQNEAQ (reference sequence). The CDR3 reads CASSIGPSGSYNNEQFF. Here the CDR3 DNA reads TGTGCCAGCAGCATCGGGCCTAGCGGGAGTTACAACAATGAGCAGTTCTTC. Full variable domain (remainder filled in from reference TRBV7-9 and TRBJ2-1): DTGVSQNPRHKITKRGQNVTFRCDPISEHNRLYWYRQTLGQGPEFLTYFQNEAQLEKSRLLSDRFSAERPKGSFSTLEIQRTEQGDSAMYLCASSIGPSGSYNNEQFFGPGTRLTVL.

CDR3 nucleotides: TGTGCCAGCAGCTTCGACTCTGAGGTGATAGGGTTCTATGGCTACACCTTC. Translated, it gives CASSFDSEVIGFYGYTF. The chain links TRBV7-8 to TRBJ1-2; D is unclear. The CDR3 is 17 amino acids. CDR1 SGHVS and CDR2 FQNEAQ come from the germline V gene. V lost 3 bases and J lost 4, with 21 bases in between.

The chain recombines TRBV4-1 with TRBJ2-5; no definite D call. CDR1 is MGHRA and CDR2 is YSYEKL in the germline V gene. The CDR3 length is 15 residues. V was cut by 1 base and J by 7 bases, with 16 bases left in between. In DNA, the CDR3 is TGCGCCAGCAGCCAAGCTGGGGAAGGACCGGGGACCCAGTACTTC. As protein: CASSQAGEGPGTQYF.

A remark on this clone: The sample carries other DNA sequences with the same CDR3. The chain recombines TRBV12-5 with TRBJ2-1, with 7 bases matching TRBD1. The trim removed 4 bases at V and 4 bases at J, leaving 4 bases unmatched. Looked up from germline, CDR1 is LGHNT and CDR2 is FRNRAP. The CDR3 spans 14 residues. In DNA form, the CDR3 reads TGTGCTAGTGGTTCTGGGACAGCGTACAATGAGCAGTTCTTC. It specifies CASGSGTAYNEQFF.

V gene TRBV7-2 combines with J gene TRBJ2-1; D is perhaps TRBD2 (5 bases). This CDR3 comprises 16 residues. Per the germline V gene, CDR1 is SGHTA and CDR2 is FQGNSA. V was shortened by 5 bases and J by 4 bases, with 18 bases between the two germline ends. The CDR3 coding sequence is TGTGCCAGCAGCCGGGGAAGCTTCCTCGGATACAATGAGCAGTTCTTC. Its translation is CASSRGSFLGYNEQFF. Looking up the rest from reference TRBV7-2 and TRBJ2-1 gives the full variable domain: GAGVSQSPSNKVTEKGKDVELRCDPISGHTALYWYRQSLGQGLEFLIYFQGNSAPDKSGLPSDRFSAERTGGSVSTLTIQRTQQEDSAVYLCASSRGSFLGYNEQFFGPGTRLTVL.

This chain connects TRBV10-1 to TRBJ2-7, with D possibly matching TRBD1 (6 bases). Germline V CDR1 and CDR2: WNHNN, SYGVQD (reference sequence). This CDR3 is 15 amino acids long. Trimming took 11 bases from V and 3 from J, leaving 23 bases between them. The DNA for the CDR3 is TGCGCCCCACTATTTGTTGGGGGCCTGGTCTACGAGCAGTACTTC. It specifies CAPLFVGGLVYEQYF.

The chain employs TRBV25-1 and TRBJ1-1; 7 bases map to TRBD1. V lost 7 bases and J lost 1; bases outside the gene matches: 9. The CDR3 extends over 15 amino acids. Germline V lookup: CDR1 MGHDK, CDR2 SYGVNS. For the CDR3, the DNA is TGTGCCAGCACGGGTAGGGGGCGCGGGAACACTGAAGCTTTCTTT. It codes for CASTGRGRGNTEAFF.

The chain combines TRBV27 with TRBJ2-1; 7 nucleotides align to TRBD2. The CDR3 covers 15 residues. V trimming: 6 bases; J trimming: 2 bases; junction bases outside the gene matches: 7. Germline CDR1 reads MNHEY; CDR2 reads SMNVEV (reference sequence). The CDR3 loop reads CASSPIGLAYNEQFF. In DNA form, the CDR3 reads TGTGCCAGCAGCCCCATTGGACTAGCCTACAATGAGCAGTTCTTC.

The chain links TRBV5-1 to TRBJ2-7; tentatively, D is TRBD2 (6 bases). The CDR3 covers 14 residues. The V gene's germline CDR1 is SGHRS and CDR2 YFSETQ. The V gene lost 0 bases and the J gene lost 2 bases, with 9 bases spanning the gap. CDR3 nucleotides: TGCGCCAGCAGCTTGGGGGACTTTACCTACGAGCAGTACTTC. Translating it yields CASSLGDFTYEQYF.

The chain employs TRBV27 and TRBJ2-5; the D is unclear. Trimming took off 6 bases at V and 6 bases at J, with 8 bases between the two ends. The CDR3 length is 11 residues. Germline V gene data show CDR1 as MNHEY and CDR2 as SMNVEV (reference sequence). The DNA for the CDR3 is TGTGCCAGCAGATTCGGACAGACCCAGTACTTC. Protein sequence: CASRFGQTQYF.

The CDR3 sequence: CASSIDAASGNTIYF. The CDR3 DNA sequence: TGTGCCAGCAGTATCGACGCGGCCTCTGGAAACACCATATATTTT. The chain is built from TRBV5-4 and TRBJ1-3; D is unresolved. This CDR3 region has 15 residues. V was trimmed by 5 bases and J by 0 bases, leaving 12 bases between them. Per the germline V gene, CDR1 is SGHNT and CDR2 is YYREEE (reference sequence).

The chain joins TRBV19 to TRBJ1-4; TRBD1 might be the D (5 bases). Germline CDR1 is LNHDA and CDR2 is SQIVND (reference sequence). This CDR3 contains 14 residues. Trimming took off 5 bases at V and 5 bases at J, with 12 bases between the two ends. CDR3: CASSPPGRNEKLFF. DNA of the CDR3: TGTGCCAGTAGTCCCCCGGGACGAAATGAAAAACTGTTTTTT.

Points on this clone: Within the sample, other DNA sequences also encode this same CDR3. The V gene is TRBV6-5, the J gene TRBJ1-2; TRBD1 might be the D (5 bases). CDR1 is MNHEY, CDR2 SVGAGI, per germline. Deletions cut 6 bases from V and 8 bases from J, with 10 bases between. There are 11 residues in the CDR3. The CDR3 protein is CASSPGGGYTF. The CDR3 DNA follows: TGTGCCAGCAGCCCTGGGGGGGGCTACACCTTC.

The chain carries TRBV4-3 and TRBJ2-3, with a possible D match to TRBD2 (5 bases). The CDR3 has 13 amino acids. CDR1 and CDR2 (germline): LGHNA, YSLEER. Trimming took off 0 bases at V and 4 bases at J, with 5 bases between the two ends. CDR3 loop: CASSQEEADTQYF. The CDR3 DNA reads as TGCGCCAGCAGCCAAGAGGAGGCAGATACGCAGTATTTT.

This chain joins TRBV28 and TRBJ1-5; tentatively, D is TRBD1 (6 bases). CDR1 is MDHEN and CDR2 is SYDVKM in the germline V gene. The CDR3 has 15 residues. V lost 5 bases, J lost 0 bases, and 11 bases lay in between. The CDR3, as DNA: TGTGCCAGCAGTCTCGGACAGTATAGCAATCAGCCCCAGCATTTT. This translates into CASSLGQYSNQPQHF.

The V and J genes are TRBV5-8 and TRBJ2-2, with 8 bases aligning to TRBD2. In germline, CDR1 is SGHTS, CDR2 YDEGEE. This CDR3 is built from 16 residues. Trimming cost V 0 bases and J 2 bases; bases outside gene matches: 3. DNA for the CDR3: TGTGCCAGCAGCTTGGCGGGGACTAGTAACACCGGGGAGCTGTTTTTT. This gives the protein CASSLAGTSNTGELFF.

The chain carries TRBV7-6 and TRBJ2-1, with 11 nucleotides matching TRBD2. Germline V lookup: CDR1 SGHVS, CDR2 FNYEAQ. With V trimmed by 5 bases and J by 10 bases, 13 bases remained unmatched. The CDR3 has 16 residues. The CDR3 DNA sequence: TGTGCCAGCAGCCTAGGGTCTAGCGGGGGGCCCGGGGAGCAGTTCTTC. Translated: CASSLGSSGGPGEQFF.

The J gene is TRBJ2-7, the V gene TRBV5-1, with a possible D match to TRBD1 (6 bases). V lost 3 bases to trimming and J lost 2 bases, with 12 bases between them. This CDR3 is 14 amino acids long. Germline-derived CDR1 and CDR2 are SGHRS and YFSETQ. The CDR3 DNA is TGCGCCAGCAGCTATACAGGGTACCCCTACGAGCAGTACTTC. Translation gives CASSYTGYPYEQYF.

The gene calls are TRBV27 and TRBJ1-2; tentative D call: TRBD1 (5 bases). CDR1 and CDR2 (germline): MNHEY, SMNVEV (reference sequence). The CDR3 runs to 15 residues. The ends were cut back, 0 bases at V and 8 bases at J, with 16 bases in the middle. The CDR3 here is CASSLSGESGYGYTF. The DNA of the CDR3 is TGTGCCAGCAGTTTATCCGGGGAGTCAGGGTACGGCTACACCTTC.

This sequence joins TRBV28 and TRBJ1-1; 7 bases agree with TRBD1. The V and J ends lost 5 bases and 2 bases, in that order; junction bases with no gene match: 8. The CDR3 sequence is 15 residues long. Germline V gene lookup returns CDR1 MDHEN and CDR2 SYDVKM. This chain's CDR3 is CASSRLRQGNTEAFF. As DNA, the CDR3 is TGTGCCAGCAGTCGACTAAGACAGGGCAACACTGAAGCTTTCTTT.

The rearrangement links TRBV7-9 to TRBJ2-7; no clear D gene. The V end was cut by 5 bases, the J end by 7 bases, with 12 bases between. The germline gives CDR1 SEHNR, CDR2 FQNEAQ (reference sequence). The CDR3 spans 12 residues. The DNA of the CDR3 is TGTGCCAGCAGCCCCACCTTGAGTGAGCAGTACTTC. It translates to CASSPTLSEQYF.

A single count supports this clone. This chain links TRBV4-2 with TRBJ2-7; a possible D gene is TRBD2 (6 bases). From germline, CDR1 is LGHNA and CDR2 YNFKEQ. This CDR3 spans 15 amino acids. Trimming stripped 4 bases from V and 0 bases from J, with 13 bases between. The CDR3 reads CASSPDGTASYEQYF. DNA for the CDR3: TGTGCCAGCAGCCCGGACGGGACTGCCTCCTACGAGCAGTACTTC.

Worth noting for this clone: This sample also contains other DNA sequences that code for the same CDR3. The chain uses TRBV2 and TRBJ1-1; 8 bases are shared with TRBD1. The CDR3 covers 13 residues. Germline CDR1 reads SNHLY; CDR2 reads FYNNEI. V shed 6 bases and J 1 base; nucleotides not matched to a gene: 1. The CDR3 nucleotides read TGTGCCAGCAGGGGGACAGGGAACACTGAAGCTTTCTTT. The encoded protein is CASRGTGNTEAFF.